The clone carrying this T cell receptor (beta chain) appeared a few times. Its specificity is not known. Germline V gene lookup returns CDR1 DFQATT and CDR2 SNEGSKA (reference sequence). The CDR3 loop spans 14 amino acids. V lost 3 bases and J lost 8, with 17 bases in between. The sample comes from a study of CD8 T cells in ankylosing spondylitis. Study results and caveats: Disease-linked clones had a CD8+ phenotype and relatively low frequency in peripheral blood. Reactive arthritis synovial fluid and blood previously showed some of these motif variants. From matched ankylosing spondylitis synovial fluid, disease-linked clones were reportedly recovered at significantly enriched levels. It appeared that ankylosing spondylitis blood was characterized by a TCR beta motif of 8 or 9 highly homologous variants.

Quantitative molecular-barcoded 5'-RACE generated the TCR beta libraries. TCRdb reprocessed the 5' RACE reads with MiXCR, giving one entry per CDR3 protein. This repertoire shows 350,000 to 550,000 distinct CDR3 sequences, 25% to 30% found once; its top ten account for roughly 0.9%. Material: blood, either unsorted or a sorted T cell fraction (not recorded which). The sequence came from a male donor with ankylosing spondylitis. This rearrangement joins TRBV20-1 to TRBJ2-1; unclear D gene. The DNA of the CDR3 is TGCAGTGCTAGCCTCAGGAAGGGTTTGGATGAGCAGTTCTTC. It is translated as CSASLRKGLDEQFF.